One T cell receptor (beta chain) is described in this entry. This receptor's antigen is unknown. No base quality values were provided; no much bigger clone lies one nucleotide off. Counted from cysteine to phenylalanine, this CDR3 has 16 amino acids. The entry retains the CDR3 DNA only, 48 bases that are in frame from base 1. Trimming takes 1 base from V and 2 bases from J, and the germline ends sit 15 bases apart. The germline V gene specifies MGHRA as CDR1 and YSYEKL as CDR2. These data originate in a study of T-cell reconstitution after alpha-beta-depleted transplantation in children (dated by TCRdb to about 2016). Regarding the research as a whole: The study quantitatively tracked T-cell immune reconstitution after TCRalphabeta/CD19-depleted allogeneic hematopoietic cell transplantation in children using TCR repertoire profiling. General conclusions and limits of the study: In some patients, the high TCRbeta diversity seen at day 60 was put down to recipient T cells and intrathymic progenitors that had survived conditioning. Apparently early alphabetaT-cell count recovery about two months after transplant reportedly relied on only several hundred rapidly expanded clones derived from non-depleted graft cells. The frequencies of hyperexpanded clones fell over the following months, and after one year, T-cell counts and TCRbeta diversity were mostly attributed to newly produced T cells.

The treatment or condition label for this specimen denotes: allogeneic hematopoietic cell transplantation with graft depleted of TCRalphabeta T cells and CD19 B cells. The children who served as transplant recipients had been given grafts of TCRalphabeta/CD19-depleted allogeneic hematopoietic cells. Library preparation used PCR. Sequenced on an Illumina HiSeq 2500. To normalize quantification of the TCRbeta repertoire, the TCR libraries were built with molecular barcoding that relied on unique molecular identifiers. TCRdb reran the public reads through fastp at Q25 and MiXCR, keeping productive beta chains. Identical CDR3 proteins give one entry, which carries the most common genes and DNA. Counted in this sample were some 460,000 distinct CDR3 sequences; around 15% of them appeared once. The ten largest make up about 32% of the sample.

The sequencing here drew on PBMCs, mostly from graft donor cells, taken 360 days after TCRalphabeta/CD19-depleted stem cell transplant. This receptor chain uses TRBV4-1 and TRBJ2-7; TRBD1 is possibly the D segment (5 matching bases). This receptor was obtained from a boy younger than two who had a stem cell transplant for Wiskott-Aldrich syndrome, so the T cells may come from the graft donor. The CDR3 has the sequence CASSQASTVLAYEQYF. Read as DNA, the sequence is TGCGCCAGCAGCCAAGCCTCGACAGTTTTAGCCTACGAGCAGTACTTC.